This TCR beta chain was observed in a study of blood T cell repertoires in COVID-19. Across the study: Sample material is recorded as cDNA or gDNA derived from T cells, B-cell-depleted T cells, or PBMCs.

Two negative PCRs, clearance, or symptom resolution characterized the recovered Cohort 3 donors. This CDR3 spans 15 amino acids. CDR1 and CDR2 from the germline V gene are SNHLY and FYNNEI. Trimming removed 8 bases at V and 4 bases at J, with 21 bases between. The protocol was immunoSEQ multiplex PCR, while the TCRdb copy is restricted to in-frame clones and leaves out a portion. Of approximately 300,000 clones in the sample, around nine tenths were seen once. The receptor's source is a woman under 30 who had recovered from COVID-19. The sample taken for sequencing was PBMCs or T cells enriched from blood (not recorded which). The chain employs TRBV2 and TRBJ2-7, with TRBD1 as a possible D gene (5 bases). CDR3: CASRYTAAGIYEQYF. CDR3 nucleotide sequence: TGTGCCAGCCGCTACACCGCCGCAGGGATTTACGAGCAGTACTTC.